The T cell receptor beta chain described here comes from a study of control samples from healthy donors and cancer patients. The CDR3 consists of 13 residues. V shed 6 bases and J shed 6 bases, with 11 bases lying between them. This clone has a single count. Generated by immunoSEQ multiplex PCR, the TCRdb table keeps only in-frame clones and is missing some. The table shows 120,000 or so clones, with around 87% occurring only once. Sequenced material: blood. The chain uses TRBV12-3 or TRBV12-4 and TRBJ2-2, with D possibly matching TRBD1 (6 bases). The source of this sequence is a man aged 55-75 years in good health. The CDR3 protein is CASRATGSGELFF. DNA for the CDR3: TGTGCCAGCAGGGCAACAGGGTCCGGGGAGCTGTTTTTT.